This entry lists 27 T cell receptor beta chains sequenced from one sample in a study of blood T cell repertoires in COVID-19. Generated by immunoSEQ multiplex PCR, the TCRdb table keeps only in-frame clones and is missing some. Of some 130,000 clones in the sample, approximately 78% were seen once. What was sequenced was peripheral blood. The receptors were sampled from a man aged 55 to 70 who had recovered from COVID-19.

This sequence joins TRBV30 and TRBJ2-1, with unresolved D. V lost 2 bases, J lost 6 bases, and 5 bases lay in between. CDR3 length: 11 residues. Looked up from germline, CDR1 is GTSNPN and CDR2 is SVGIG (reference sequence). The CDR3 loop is CAWSPLNEQFF. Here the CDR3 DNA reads TGTGCCTGGAGTCCTCTCAATGAGCAGTTCTTC.

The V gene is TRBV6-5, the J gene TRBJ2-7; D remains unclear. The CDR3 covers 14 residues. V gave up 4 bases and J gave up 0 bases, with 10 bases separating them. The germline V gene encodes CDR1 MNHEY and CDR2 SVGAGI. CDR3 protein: CASSLGSLSYEQYF. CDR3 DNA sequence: TGTGCCAGCAGTTTGGGCAGCCTCTCCTACGAGCAGTACTTC.

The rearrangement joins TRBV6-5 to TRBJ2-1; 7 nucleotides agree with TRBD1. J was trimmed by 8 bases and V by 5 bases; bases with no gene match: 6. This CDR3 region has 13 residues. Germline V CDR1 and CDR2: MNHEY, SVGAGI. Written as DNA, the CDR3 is TGTGCCAGCAGTAGGACAGGTCTTCATGAGCAGTTCTTC. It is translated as CASSRTGLHEQFF.

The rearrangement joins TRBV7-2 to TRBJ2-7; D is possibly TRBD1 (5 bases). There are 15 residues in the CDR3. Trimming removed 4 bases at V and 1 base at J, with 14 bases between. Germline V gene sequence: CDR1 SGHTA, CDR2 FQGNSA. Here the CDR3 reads CASSSSAGQSYEQYF. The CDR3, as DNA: TGTGCCAGCAGCTCCTCGGCAGGGCAATCCTACGAGCAGTACTTC.

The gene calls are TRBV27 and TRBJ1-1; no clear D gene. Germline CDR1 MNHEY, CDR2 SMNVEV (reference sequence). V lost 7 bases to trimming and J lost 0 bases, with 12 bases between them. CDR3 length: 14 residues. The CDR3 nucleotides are TGTGCCAGCATTCAGAACCAGATGAACACTGAAGCTTTCTTT. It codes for CASIQNQMNTEAFF.

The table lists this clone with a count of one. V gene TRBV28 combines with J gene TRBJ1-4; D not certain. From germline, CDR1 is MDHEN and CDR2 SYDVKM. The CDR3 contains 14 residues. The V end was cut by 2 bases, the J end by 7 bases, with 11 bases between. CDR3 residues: CASSLQALGEKLFF. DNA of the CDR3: TGTGCCAGCAGTTTACAGGCTCTTGGTGAAAAACTGTTTTTT.

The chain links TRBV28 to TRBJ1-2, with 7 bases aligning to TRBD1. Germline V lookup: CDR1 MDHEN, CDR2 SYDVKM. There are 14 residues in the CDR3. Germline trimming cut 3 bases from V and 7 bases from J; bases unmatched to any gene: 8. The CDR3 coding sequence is TGTGCCAGCAGTTTCCGTGACAGGGAATTTGGCTACACCTTC. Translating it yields CASSFRDREFGYTF.

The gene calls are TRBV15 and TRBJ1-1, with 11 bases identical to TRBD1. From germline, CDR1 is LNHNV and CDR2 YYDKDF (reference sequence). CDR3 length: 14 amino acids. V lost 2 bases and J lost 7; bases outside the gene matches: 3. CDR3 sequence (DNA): TGTGCCACCAGCAGATGGGGACAGGGGGATGAAGCTTTCTTT. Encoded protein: CATSRWGQGDEAFF.

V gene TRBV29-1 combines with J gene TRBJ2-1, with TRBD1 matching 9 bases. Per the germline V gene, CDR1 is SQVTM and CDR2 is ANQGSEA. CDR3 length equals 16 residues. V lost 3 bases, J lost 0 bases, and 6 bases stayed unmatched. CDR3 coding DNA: TGCAGCGTTGACCCGGGACAGGGCAGCTCCTACAATGAGCAGTTCTTC. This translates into CSVDPGQGSSYNEQFF.

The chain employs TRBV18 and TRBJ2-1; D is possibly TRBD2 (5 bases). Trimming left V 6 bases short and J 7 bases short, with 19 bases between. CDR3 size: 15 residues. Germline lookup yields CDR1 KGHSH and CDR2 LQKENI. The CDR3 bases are TGTGCCAGCTCTCCCGGTTCGGGATTGAGAAATGAGCAGTTCTTC. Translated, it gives CASSPGSGLRNEQFF.

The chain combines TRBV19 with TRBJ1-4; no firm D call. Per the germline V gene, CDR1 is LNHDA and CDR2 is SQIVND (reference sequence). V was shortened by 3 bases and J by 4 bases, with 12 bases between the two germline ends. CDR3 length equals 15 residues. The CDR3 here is CASSIPSGNNEKLFF. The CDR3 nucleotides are TGTGCCAGTAGTATTCCCTCAGGCAATAATGAAAAACTGTTTTTT.

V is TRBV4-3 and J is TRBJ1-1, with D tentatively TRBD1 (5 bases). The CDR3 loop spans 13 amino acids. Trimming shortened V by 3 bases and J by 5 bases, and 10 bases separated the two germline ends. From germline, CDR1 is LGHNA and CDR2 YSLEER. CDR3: CASSHRQGTEAFF. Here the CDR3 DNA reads TGCGCCAGCAGCCACCGCCAGGGAACTGAAGCTTTCTTT.

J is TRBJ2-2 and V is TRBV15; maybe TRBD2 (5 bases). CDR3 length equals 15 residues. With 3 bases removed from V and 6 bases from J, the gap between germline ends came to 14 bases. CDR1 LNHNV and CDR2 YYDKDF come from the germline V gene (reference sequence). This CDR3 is CATSSGPKRAGELFF. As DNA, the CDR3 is TGTGCCACCAGCAGCGGCCCAAAGAGGGCCGGGGAGCTGTTTTTT. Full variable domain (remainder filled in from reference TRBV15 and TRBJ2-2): DAMVIQNPRYQVTQFGKPVTLSCSQTLNHNVMYWYQQKSSQAPKLLFHYYDKDFNNEADTPDNFQSRRPNTSFCFLDIRSPGLGDTAMYLCATSSGPKRAGELFFGEGSRLTVL.

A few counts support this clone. The CDR3 spells CASVRTSGRGSYEQYF. In DNA, the CDR3 is TGTGCCAGCGTTCGGACTAGCGGGAGAGGGAGCTACGAGCAGTACTTC. V is TRBV7-9 and J is TRBJ2-7, with 13 bases that match TRBD2. V lost 8 bases, J lost 3 bases, and 10 bases stayed unmatched. CDR1 is SEHNR and CDR2 is FQNEAQ in the germline V gene (reference sequence). The CDR3 loop spans 16 amino acids. The variable domain in full, with the rest retrieved from reference TRBV7-9 and TRBJ2-7, is DTGVSQNPRHKITKRGQNVTFRCDPISEHNRLYWYRQTLGQGPEFLTYFQNEAQLEKSRLLSDRFSAERPKGSFSTLEIQRTEQGDSAMYLCASVRTSGRGSYEQYFGPGTRLTVT.

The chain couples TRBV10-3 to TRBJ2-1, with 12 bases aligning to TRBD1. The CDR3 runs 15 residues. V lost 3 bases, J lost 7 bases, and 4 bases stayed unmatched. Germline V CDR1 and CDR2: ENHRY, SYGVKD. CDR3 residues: CAISDRGQGANEQFF. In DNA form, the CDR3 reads TGTGCCATCAGTGACAGGGGACAGGGGGCAAATGAGCAGTTCTTC.

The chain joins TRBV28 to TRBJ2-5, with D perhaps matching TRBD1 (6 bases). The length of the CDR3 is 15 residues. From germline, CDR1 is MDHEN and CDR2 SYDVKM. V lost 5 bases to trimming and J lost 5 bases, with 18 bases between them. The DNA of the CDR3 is TGTGCCAGCAGTCGAACAGGGTCCCGCATGGAGACCCAGTACTTC. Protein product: CASSRTGSRMETQYF.

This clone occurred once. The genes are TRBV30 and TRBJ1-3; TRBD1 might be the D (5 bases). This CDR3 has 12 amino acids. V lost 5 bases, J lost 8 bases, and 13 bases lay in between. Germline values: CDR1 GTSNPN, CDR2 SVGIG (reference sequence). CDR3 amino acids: CAWGSGTDTIYF. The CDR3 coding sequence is TGTGCCTGGGGGAGCGGGACGGACACCATATATTTT.

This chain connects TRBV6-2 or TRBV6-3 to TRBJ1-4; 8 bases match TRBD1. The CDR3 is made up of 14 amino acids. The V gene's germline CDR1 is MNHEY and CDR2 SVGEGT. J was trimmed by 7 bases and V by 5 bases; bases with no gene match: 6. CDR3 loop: CASSQGTGTEKLFF. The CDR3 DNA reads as TGTGCCAGCAGTCAAGGGACAGGAACTGAAAAACTGTTTTTT.

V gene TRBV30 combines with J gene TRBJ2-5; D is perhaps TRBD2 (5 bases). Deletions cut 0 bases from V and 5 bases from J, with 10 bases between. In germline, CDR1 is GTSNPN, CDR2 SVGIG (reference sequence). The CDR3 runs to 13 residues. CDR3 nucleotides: TGTGCCTGGAGTGTACGGGAACGCGAGACCCAGTACTTC. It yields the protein CAWSVRERETQYF. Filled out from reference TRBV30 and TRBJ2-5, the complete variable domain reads SQTIHQWPATLVQPVGSPLSLECTVEGTSNPNLYWYRQAAGRGLQLLFYSVGIGQISSEVPQNLSASRPQDRQFILSSKKLLLSDSGFYLCAWSVRERETQYFGPGTRLLVL.

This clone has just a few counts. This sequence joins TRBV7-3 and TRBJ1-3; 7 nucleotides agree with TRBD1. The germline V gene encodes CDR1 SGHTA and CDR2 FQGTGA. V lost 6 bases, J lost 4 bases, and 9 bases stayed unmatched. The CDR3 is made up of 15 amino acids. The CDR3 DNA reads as TGTGCCAGCAGTCCTACAGGGGAAGGAGGAAACACCATATATTTT. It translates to CASSPTGEGGNTIYF.

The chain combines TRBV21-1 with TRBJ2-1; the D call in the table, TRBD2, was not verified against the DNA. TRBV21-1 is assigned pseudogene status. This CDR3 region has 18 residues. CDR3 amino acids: CASSKALAAGDPPHEQFF. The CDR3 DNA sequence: TGTGCCAGCAGCAAAGCGCTTGCTGCGGGTGACCCCCCCCATGAGCAGTTCTTC.

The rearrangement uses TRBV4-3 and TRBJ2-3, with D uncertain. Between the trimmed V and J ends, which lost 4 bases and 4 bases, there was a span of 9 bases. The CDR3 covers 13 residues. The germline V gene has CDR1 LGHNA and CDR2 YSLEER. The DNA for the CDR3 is TGCGCCAGCAGCCGCACATGGTCAGATACGCAGTATTTT. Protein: CASSRTWSDTQYF.

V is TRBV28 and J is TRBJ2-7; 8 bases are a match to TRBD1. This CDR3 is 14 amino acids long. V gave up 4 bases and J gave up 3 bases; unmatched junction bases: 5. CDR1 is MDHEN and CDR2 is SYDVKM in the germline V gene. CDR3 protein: CASSSQGARYEQYF. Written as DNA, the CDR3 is TGTGCCAGCAGTTCCCAGGGGGCCCGCTACGAGCAGTACTTC. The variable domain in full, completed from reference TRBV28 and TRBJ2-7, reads DVKVTQSSRYLVKRTGEKVFLECVQDMDHENMFWYRQDPGLGLRLIYFSYDVKMKEKGDIPEGYSVSREKKERFSLILESASTNQTSMYLCASSSQGARYEQYFGPGTRLTVT.

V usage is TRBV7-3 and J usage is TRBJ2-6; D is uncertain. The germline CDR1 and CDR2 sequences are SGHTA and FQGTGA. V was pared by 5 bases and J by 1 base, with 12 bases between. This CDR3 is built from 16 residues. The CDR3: CASSAWALSGANVLTF. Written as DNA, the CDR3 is TGTGCCAGCAGCGCATGGGCCTTGTCTGGGGCCAACGTCCTGACTTTC.

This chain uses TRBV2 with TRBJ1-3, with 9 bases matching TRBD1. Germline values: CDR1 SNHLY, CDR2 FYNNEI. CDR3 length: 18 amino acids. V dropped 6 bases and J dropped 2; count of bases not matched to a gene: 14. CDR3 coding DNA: TGTGCCAGCAGGGTCGGGACAGGGTTTTTGCTGGCTGGAAACACCATATATTTT. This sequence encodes CASRVGTGFLLAGNTIYF.

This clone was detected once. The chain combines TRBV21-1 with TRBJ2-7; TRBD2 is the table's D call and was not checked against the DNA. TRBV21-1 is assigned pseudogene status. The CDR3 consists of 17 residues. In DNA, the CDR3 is TGTGCCAGCAGCAAATCGCATAATCTAGCGGGAGGTTACGAGCAGTACTTC. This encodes CASSKSHNLAGGYEQYF.

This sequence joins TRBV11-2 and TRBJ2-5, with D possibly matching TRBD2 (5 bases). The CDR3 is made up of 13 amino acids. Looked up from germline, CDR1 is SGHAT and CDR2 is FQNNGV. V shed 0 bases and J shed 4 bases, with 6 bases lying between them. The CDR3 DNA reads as TGTGCCAGCAGCTTAGAGCGGGTAGAGACCCAGTACTTC. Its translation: CASSLERVETQYF.